The 14 T cell receptor beta chains given below trace back to one sample, sequenced in a study of T-cell reconstitution after alpha-beta-depleted transplantation in children. Unique molecular identifiers were incorporated when the TCRbeta library was constructed. Each CDR3 protein gets one entry after TCRdb re-called the PCR reads with MiXCR. Here the sample spans some 110,000 distinct CDR3 sequences, under 13% being singletons. Sequenced here: PBMCs, sampled before TCRalphabeta/CD19-depleted stem cell transplant. Receptors originate from a boy aged 2 to 10 with acute lymphoblastic leukemia, due to receive a stem cell transplant.

This clonotype was seen at least ten times. This chain links TRBV18 with TRBJ2-7; a possible D gene is TRBD1 (5 bases). Germline V gene data show CDR1 as KGHSH and CDR2 as LQKENI. V was clipped by 3 bases and J by 5 bases, with 14 bases between them. This CDR3 is built from 14 residues. Here the CDR3 reads CASSPVTDSHEQYF. As DNA, the CDR3 is TGTGCCAGCTCACCGGTTACCGACAGCCACGAGCAGTACTTC.

This clonotype was found a few times. This chain uses TRBV13 with TRBJ2-4; maybe TRBD2 (5 bases). Germline CDR1 PRHDT, CDR2 FYEKMQ (reference sequence). This CDR3 is 24 amino acids long. V lost 0 bases and J lost 0, with 33 bases in between. CDR3 bases: TGTGCCAGCAGCTTAGGCCCCAAGGTCGGGATAGCTAGACGCAATGGAATAGCCAAAAACATTCAGTACTTC. The encoded protein is CASSLGPKVGIARRNGIAKNIQYF.

This clonotype showed up many times. The chain is built from TRBV5-1 and TRBJ2-5, with no clear D. In germline, CDR1 is SGHRS, CDR2 YFSETQ. The ends were cut back, 0 bases at V and 4 bases at J, with 10 bases in the middle. This CDR3 region has 14 residues. The CDR3 DNA reads TGCGCCAGCAGCTTGGCCCTCCACGGAGAGACCCAGTACTTC. The encoded protein is CASSLALHGETQYF.

The chain carries TRBV19 and TRBJ2-7, with TRBD2 matching over 8 bases. J gave up 6 bases and V 3 bases, and 7 bases lay outside the gene matches. Germline V gives CDR1 LNHDA, CDR2 SQIVND (reference sequence). The CDR3 spans 14 residues. The CDR3 reads CASSMAGGLGEQYF. The CDR3 nucleotides are TGTGCCAGTAGTATGGCGGGAGGACTGGGCGAGCAGTACTTC. The whole variable domain, filled in from reference TRBV19 and TRBJ2-7, reads DGGITQSPKYLFRKEGQNVTLSCEQNLNHDAMYWYRQDPGQGLRLIYYSQIVNDFQKGDIAEGYSVSREKKESFPLTVTSAQKNPTAFYLCASSMAGGLGEQYFGPGTRLTVT.

The table lists this clonotype with many counts. This chain links TRBV5-4 with TRBJ2-1; the match to TRBD1 covers 10 bases. Germline values: CDR1 SGHNT, CDR2 YYREEE (reference sequence). This CDR3 region has 19 residues. V lost 0 bases and J lost 12; bases outside the gene matches: 21. This chain's CDR3 is CASSLGSGQGSHRRLGQFF. The DNA for the CDR3 is TGTGCCAGCAGCTTGGGGTCGGGACAGGGGAGCCACCGGAGACTAGGGCAGTTCTTC.

This rearrangement joins TRBV20-1 to TRBJ2-1, with 10 bases identical to TRBD2. CDR3 length equals 18 residues. V lost 0 bases, J lost 5 bases, and 13 bases stayed unmatched. CDR1 is DFQATT, CDR2 SNEGSKA, per germline (reference sequence). The CDR3 is CSARDGTSGKRINNEQFF. Written as DNA, the CDR3 is TGCAGTGCTAGAGATGGCACTAGCGGGAAAAGGATCAACAATGAGCAGTTCTTC.

The genes are TRBV27 and TRBJ1-4, with D hard to call. The CDR3 contains 13 residues. Germline V gives CDR1 MNHEY, CDR2 SMNVEV (reference sequence). Trimming removed 2 bases at V and 5 bases at J, with 6 bases between. In DNA, the CDR3 is TGTGCCAGCAGTTTAAAGGGAAATGAAAAACTGTTTTTT. This encodes CASSLKGNEKLFF. Looking up the rest from reference TRBV27 and TRBJ1-4 gives the full variable domain: EAQVTQNPRYLITVTGKKLTVTCSQNMNHEYMSWYRQDPGLGLRQIYYSMNVEVTDKGDVPEGYKVSRKEKRNFPLILESPSPNQTSLYFCASSLKGNEKLFFGSGTQLSVL.

This clonotype was counted many times. The rearrangement joins TRBV7-3 to TRBJ1-1; 9 bases line up with TRBD1. Losses at the gene ends were 5 bases for V and 3 bases for J; bases not matched to a gene: 19. Germline-derived CDR1 and CDR2 are SGHTA and FQGTGA. CDR3 length equals 19 residues. In DNA, the CDR3 is TGTGCCAGCAGCAGGACAGGGGCATCTTCTAGGGTTCTGGACACTGAAGCTTTCTTT. Its translation: CASSRTGASSRVLDTEAFF. Drawing the rest from reference TRBV7-3 and TRBJ1-1, the complete variable domain is GAGVSQTPSNKVTEKGKYVELRCDPISGHTALYWYRQSLGQGPEFLIYFQGTGAADDSGLPNDRFFAVRPEGSVSTLKIQRTERGDSAVYLCASSRTGASSRVLDTEAFFGQGTRLTVV.

The V and J genes are TRBV29-1 and TRBJ1-1; 7 nucleotides match TRBD1. The CDR3 runs to 15 residues. The germline CDR1 and CDR2 sequences are SQVTM and ANQGSEA. The DNA for the CDR3 is TGCACCACAAAGGGGGCGGAGGGGATGAACACTGAAGCTTTCTTT. This gives the protein CTTKGAEGMNTEAFF. The whole variable domain, filled in from reference TRBV29-1 and TRBJ1-1, reads SAVISQKPSRDICQRGTSLTIQCQVDSQVTMMFWYRQQPGQSLTLIATANQGSEATYESGFVIDKFPISRPNLTFSTLTVSNMSPEDSSIYLCTTKGAEGMNTEAFFGQGTRLTVV.

This sequence joins TRBV20-1 and TRBJ2-7, with TRBD2 as a possible D gene (5 bases). Looked up from germline, CDR1 is DFQATT and CDR2 is SNEGSKA (reference sequence). V lost 5 bases, J lost 1 base, and 18 bases lay in between. The CDR3 length is 15 residues. This CDR3 is CSADLGLANSYEQYF. The CDR3 region has the DNA TGCAGTGCTGATCTCGGATTAGCGAATTCCTACGAGCAGTACTTC.

This clonotype was recorded many times. This sequence joins TRBV12-3 or TRBV12-4 and TRBJ1-1; D remains unclear. V was trimmed by 2 bases and J by 1 base, leaving 5 bases between them. CDR3 length equals 13 residues. DNA of the CDR3: TGTGCCAGCAGTTTATCCAAGAACACTGAAGCTTTCTTT. This sequence encodes CASSLSKNTEAFF.

The chain recombines TRBV27 with TRBJ1-5, with D possibly TRBD1 on 6 matching bases. The germline V gene has CDR1 MNHEY and CDR2 SMNVEV (reference sequence). This CDR3 has 14 amino acids. V gave up 3 bases and J gave up 3 bases, with 9 bases separating them. CDR3: CASSLAGVNQPQHF. Here the CDR3 DNA reads TGTGCCAGCAGTTTGGCAGGGGTCAATCAGCCCCAGCATTTT.

A remark on this clonotype: The germline gene is not matched at one end of the junction; a read error may be the cause. The chain recombines TRBV12-3 or TRBV12-4 with TRBJ2-7; 7 nucleotides align to TRBD2. The CDR3 consists of 11 residues. Here the CDR3 reads CASSRTGTNNF. CDR3 nucleotides: TGTGCCAGCAGCCGCACCGGGACTAATAACTTC.

This clonotype has more than one count but fewer than ten. V is TRBV28 and J is TRBJ2-3; 10 bases align to TRBD1. The CDR3 totals 16 residues. In germline, CDR1 is MDHEN, CDR2 SYDVKM. J was trimmed by 2 bases and V by 2 bases; bases with no gene match: 4. CDR3 loop: CASSLTGTGVTDTQYF. CDR3 sequence (DNA): TGTGCCAGCAGTTTAACCGGGACAGGGGTCACAGATACGCAGTATTTT.